This T cell receptor beta chain is drawn from a study of Tregs in tolerant kidney transplant recipients. Study at large: The nonmyeloablative bone marrow transplants came from related graft donors, with transient mixed chimerism. Overall study findings and caveats: This study did not directly address biological reproducibility. Activated donor B cell expansion appeared to reveal the most relevant donor-specific TCRbeta repertoire.

CFSE-labeled recipient PBMCs were cultured less than 7 days with irradiated graft donor PBMCs, then FACS-sorted. This clone was detected only a few times. What it recognizes is unknown. The V gene's germline CDR1 is MNHEY and CDR2 SVGAGI. The CDR3 is made up of 13 amino acids. The V gene lost 8 bases and the J gene lost 6 bases, with 16 bases spanning the gap. Libraries were prepared by immunoSEQ multiplex PCR; TCRdb keeps only in-frame clonotypes and omits some of them. The sample shows 15,000 to 19,000 clones, about 53% of them seen only once. Here the sequenced sample was CD4+ T cells from blood cultured with allogeneic cells, taken before the transplant. The rearrangement uses TRBV6-5 and TRBJ1-2; D unresolved. This sequence was found in a human patient who received a combined kidney and bone marrow transplant. The CDR3 DNA sequence: TGTGCCAGCCAAACCAGAGGGAGACATGGCTACACCTTC. It is translated as CASQTRGRHGYTF.